This TCR beta chain was documented in a study of T cell repertoires in cytomegalovirus infection. Study background: Public TCR beta signature analysis indicated the presence of both CMV infection and matching HLA type.

In this sample, this clonotype turned up many times. Its target is unknown. Study results and limitations: Cumulative frequency (of public TCR beta family members) identified carriers of CMV plus the relevant HLA.

TCRdb used MiXCR to reprocess the reads, holding one entry per CDR3 protein. This table holds 450,000 to 600,000 distinct CDR3 sequences, about 11% found once. The germline V gene encodes CDR1 SEHNR and CDR2 FQNEAQ (reference sequence). This CDR3 is built from 18 residues. Between the trimmed V and J ends, which lost 3 bases and 1 base, there was a span of 18 bases. The sequence was obtained from a human donor in good health (CMV status not recorded). Some clones in this sample may be carry-over from other donors' samples. V and J are TRBV7-9 and TRBJ2-2, with D possibly being TRBD1 or TRBD2 (5 bases each). The sample taken for sequencing was PBMCs. CDR3 region: CASSFLPGTTVNTGELFF. CDR3 DNA sequence: TGTGCCAGCAGCTTTCTCCCCGGGACGACGGTGAACACCGGGGAGCTGTTTTTT. The variable domain in full, with the rest retrieved from reference TRBV7-9 and TRBJ2-2, is DTGVSQNPRHKITKRGQNVTFRCDPISEHNRLYWYRQTLGQGPEFLTYFQNEAQLEKSRLLSDRFSAERPKGSFSTLEIQRTEQGDSAMYLCASSFLPGTTVNTGELFFGEGSRLTVL.